Here is one TCR beta chain with its context. The sample is drawn from a study of blood T cell repertoires in COVID-19. For the study at large: Donors in the United States, Italy and Spain gave samples during acute or convalescent COVID-19. The analysed material was cDNA or gDNA that came from T cells, B-cell-depleted T cells, or PBMCs.

Libraries were prepared by immunoSEQ multiplex PCR; TCRdb keeps only in-frame clonotypes and omits some of them. The table records around 180,000 clones, approximately 85% of them present only once. V lost 4 bases, J lost 1 base, and 12 bases lay in between. The CDR3 is 15 residues long. Germline CDR1 is SGHTS and CDR2 is YDEGEE. The source of this sequence is a man in his sixties with acute or convalescent COVID-19. Sequenced input: peripheral blood. The chain is built from TRBV5-8 and TRBJ2-1, with a possible D match to TRBD2 (5 bases). The CDR3 loop reads CASSPDLPSYNEQFF. CDR3 DNA sequence: TGTGCCAGCAGCCCGGACTTACCTTCCTACAATGAGCAGTTCTTC. Supplemented by reference TRBV5-8 and TRBJ2-1, the full variable domain reads EAGVTQSPTHLIKTRGQQATLRCSPISGHTSVYWYQQALGLGLQFLLWYDEGEERNRGNFPPRFSGRQFPNYSSELNVNALELEDSALYLCASSPDLPSYNEQFFGPGTRLTVL.